This section outlines one T cell receptor (beta chain) sequence together with its context. The table lists this clone with a few counts. Its antigen remains undetermined. There are no base qualities to consult, and no much larger clone falls within one base. V sheds 9 bases and J sheds 2 bases, leaving 11 bases between their ends. For CDR1 and CDR2, the germline V gene lists MNHEY and SVGEGT. Reading from cysteine to phenylalanine, the CDR3 counts 13 amino acids. Only CDR3 DNA is held: 39 bases, read in frame from base 1. Library creation used PCR. This sample was sequenced with an Illumina HiSeq 4000. High-throughput sequencing was used to profile the TCR beta-chain CDR3 region of each patient. The authors' pipeline ran thus. Drawing on CDR3 differences between clinicopathological groups, the researchers built a classifier meant to tell apart patients with distant-metastatic papillary thyroid cancer. To measure repertoire diversity the researchers used the Shannon index, while the Morisita-Horn index served to gauge how similar the tumor and blood repertoires were. The public reads were quality trimmed at Q25 with fastp and then assembled into clones with MiXCR by TCRdb, keeping productive beta chains. V and J calls and clone size were set by TCRdb, not the authors. The sample yields 21,000 or so clones; about 30% were counted once. The top ten clones comprise about 5.5% of the sample.

This specimen belongs to a study of metastatic and nonmetastatic thyroid tumors (dated by TCRdb to 2020 to 2021). Broadly, across the study: Repertoires were compared across peripheral blood and tumor or nodule tissue samples from malignant and benign thyroid patients.

No treatment had been received by any patient before thyroid surgery. Using T-cell receptor beta sequencing, the study looked back at clinical samples from patients collected from about 2011 to 2018. What the research found in general, with its limitations: TCR beta diversity was reported as significantly higher in malignant tumors than in benign nodules, in both blood and tumor samples.

Recombination linked TRBV6-2 or TRBV6-3 to TRBJ2-1; the D gene is possibly TRBD2, with 6 bases matching. The sequencing sample was made of tumor tissue. This sequence was found in a female donor with papillary thyroid cancer or a benign thyroid nodule (not recorded which). Some clones in this sample may be carry-over from other donors' samples. The CDR3 sequence is CASNLAPYNEQFF. The nucleotides are TGTGCCAGTAACCTAGCGCCCTACAATGAGCAGTTCTTC.